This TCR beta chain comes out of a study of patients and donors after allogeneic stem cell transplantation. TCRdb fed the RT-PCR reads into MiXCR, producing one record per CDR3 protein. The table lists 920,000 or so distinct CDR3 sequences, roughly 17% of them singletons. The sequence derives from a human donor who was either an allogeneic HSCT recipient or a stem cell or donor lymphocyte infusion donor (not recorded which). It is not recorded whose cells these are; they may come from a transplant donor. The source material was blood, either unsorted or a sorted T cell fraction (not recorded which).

The CDR3 DNA reads as TGCGCCAGCAGCCAAGGGGGACTTCTGTTCACAGATACGCAGTATTTT. Translated, it gives CASSQGGLLFTDTQYF. The V call is TRBV4-1, the J call TRBJ2-3; D is perhaps TRBD2 (6 bases). The CDR3 loop spans 16 amino acids. Looked up from germline, CDR1 is MGHRA and CDR2 is YSYEKL. V lost 1 base, J lost 2 bases, and 13 bases lay in between.